The TCR beta chain under discussion was sequenced for a study of breast tumors, draining lymph nodes, adjacent tissues. TCRdb re-analysed the multiplex PCR reads in MiXCR, keeping a single row per CDR3 protein. The top ten clones hold under 2.5% of a sample with roughly 130,000 distinct CDR3 sequences, 30% to 35% of them seen once. Findings and caveats of the study: Tumor T cell lymph node origin was a supported hypothesis, not proven. Luminal-like breast cancer showed significantly higher tumor–nontumor repertoire similarity than basal-like. Tumors had less TCR diversity than lymph nodes, more than nontumor tissue.

Axillary draining lymph nodes of breast cancer patients supplied the node samples. Germline V gene data show CDR1 as LGHNT and CDR2 as FRNRAP. Trimming took 6 bases from V and 1 from J; bases not matched to a gene: 5. The CDR3 consists of 14 residues. Concerning this clonotype itself: Its cognate antigen is unknown.

Sequencing input: axillary lymph node tissue. The rearrangement joins TRBV12-5 to TRBJ1-1, with 7 bases identical to TRBD1. The TCR comes from a female donor with breast cancer. Some clones in this sample may be carry-over from other donors' samples. CDR3 residues: CASGPDRKNTEAFF. As DNA, the CDR3 is TGTGCTAGTGGCCCGGACAGGAAGAACACTGAAGCTTTCTTT.